These T cell receptor beta chains were read from a single sample in a study of cytomegalovirus exposure and HLA in healthy donors. Libraries were prepared by immunoSEQ multiplex PCR; TCRdb keeps only in-frame clonotypes and omits some of them. The data hold about 110,000 clones, with about 59% observed a single time. The source material was PBMCs. The source is a man in his thirties or forties in good health and CMV-seropositive. Both conserved end residues are part of each CDR3. The D gene is left open where the match is weak. Not all rows give a size; the values are once, few, many and, for expanded clones, a class.

d_gene	v_gene	j_gene	abundance	CDR3nt	CDR3aa
TRBD1	TRBV7-9	TRBJ1-6	few	TGTGCCAGCAGCTTGGGCAGGGGGCTCTCACCCCTCCACTTT	CASSLGRGLSPLHF
.	TRBV6-1	TRBJ1-1	.	TGTGCCAGCAGACCTAACAGGAAAAAGGCTGAAGCTTTCTTT	CASRPNRKKAEAFF
.	TRBV2	TRBJ1-1	once	TGTGCCAGCGATGCAGGGTTTGTTGAAGCTTTCTTT	CASDAGFVEAFF
.	TRBV7-9	TRBJ2-1	.	TGTGCCAGCAGTCCTAGCTCCTACAATGAGCAGTTCTTC	CASSPSSYNEQFF
.	TRBV5-8	TRBJ2-5	.	TGTGCCAGCAGCTTGGGACAGGAGTTGTCTGGGTACCAAGAGACCCAGTACTTC	CASSLGQELSGYQETQYF
.	TRBV6-6	TRBJ2-5	.	TGTGCCAGCAGTTACTCGCGGGTACAAGAGACCCAGTACTTC	CASSYSRVQETQYF
TRBD1	TRBV9	TRBJ1-5	.	TGTGCCAGCAGCGACCCGGGACAGGGGGCGGGATCCCTTCTCTATTATAGCAATCAGCCCCAGCATTTT	CASSDPGQGAGSLLYYSNQPQHF
.	TRBV28	TRBJ1-5	.	TGTGCCAGCAGTTTCAATAGCAATCAGCCCCAGCATTTT	CASSFNSNQPQHF
.	TRBV7-9	TRBJ2-2	.	TGTGCCAGCAGCTTAGCGGAGGGCACTCGACCCGGGGAGCTGTTTTTT	CASSLAEGTRPGELFF
.	TRBV2	TRBJ2-7	.	TGTGCCAAAACCGGGACATACTCCTACGAGCAGTACTTC	CAKTGTYSYEQYF
.	TRBV6-5	TRBJ2-5	few	TGTGCCAGCAGTTACTGGAGTACAGGGCTGGGGGAGACCCAGTACTTC	CASSYWSTGLGETQYF
.	TRBV19	TRBJ1-5	.	TGTGCCAGTAGTACAGGGGCTCAGCCCCAGCATTTT	CASSTGAQPQHF
.	TRBV7-9	TRBJ1-1	.	TGTGCCAGCAGCTTAAGGGCAGAGGGTGAAGCCTTCTTT	CASSLRAEGEAFF
.	TRBV19	TRBJ2-1	.	TGTGCCAGCTCAACAGGGACCTATCACGGTGAGCAGTTCTTC	CASSTGTYHGEQFF
.	TRBV4-1	TRBJ1-5	.	TGCGCCAGCAGCCAAACTTCTTATCAGCCCCAGCATTTT	CASSQTSYQPQHF
TRBD1	TRBV30	TRBJ2-7	.	TGTGCCTGGAATAGACAGGGGGTGGGGGCACGGCAGTACTTC	CAWNRQGVGARQYF
.	TRBV5-1	TRBJ2-7	once	TGCGCCAGCAGCCAGGGGTTGGGCAGTACTTACGAGCAGTACTTC	CASSQGLGSTYEQYF
.	TRBV23-1	TRBJ1-2	.	TGCGCCAGCAGATTTCGAGGATACTATGGCTACACCTTC	CASRFRGYYGYTF
.	TRBV9	TRBJ2-6	.	TGTGCCAGCAGAGGAACAGGCACCTCTGGGGCCAACGTCCTGACTTTC	CASRGTGTSGANVLTF
.	TRBV18	TRBJ1-2	.	TGTGCCAGCTCACTAATTCACGCGTCGAAGTATGGCTACACCTTC	CASSLIHASKYGYTF
.	TRBV6-1	TRBJ1-1	.	TGTGCCAGCAGTGCGGAACAGGGCGGGGGAACTGAAGCTTTCTTT	CASSAEQGGGTEAFF
.	TRBV2	TRBJ1-3	.	TGTGCCAGCATGGAGTCGGCGGGAAACACCATATATTTT	CASMESAGNTIYF
.	TRBV5-5	TRBJ2-5	.	TGTGCCAGCAGCCCGGGTGGACAAGAGTCCCAGTACTTC	CASSPGGQESQYF
TRBD2	TRBV4-1	TRBJ2-1	.	TGCGCCAGCAGCCCGGGCCGACTAGCGGGTCCCTACAATGAGCAGTTCTTC	CASSPGRLAGPYNEQFF
.	TRBV5-1	TRBJ2-7	.	TGCGCCAGCAGCTTGGGGACAGCTTCCTACGAGCAGTACTTC	CASSLGTASYEQYF
.	TRBV10-1	TRBJ1-1	.	TGCGCCAGCAACATACTAGACAGGACCGCGTTGAACATTGAAGCTTTCTTT	CASNILDRTALNIEAFF
.	TRBV5-4	TRBJ1-1	.	TGTGCCAGCAGCCGGGAGGCCTCGAACACTGAAGCTTTCTTT	CASSREASNTEAFF
.	TRBV10-3	TRBJ1-4	.	TGTGCCATCAGTGAGGCCGGGGAAAAACTGTTTTTT	CAISEAGEKLFF
.	TRBV19	TRBJ1-1	.	TGTGCCAGTAGTATAACAGTAACCGGAGAAGCTTTCTTT	CASSITVTGEAFF
.	TRBV5-1	TRBJ2-5	.	TGCGCCAGCAGCGCGGGACTGGAAGAGACCCAGTACTTC	CASSAGLEETQYF
TRBD2	TRBV7-3	TRBJ2-1	.	TGTGCCAGCAGCTTTCTAGCGGGGGGGGTAAATGAGCAGTTCTTC	CASSFLAGGVNEQFF
TRBD1	TRBV5-8	TRBJ1-1	.	TGTGCCAGCAGCCTCAGGGGGGACGATGCTTTCTTT	CASSLRGDDAFF
TRBD1	TRBV6-5	TRBJ2-7	.	TGTGCCAGCAGTGCCCGACAGGGTGGTGAGTCTGTGCAGTACTTC	CASSARQGGESVQYF
TRBD1	TRBV7-9	TRBJ2-7	.	TGTTCCAGCAGCTTAGCTACCGGGACAGGGGCCTACGAGCAGTACTTC	CSSSLATGTGAYEQYF
.	TRBV30	TRBJ1-2	.	TGTGCCTGGAGTGTGGGGGGGGCCTATGGCTACACCTTC	CAWSVGGAYGYTF